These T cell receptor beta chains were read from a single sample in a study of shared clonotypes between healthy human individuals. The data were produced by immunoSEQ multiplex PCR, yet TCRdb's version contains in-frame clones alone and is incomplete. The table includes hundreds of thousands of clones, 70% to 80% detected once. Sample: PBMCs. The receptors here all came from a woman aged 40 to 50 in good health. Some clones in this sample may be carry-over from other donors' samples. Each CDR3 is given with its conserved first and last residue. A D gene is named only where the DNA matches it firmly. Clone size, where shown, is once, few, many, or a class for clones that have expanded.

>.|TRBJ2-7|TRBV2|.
CASSQSPLREQYF
TGTGCCAGCAGTCAAAGCCCCCTCCGCGAGCAGTACTTC
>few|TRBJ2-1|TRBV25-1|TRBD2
CASSEGGGGSGSYNGQFF
TGTGCCAGCAGTGAAGGGGGGGGAGGCAGTGGCTCCTACAATGGGCAGTTCTTC
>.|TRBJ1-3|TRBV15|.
CATSSTGLGESGNTIYF
TGTGCCACCAGCAGTACCGGGCTCGGAGAGTCTGGAAACACCATATATTTT
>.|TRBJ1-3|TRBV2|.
CASSQLGNTIYF
TGTGCCAGCAGCCAACTAGGAAACACCATATATTTT
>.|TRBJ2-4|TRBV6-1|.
CASSEARGSIQYF
TGTGCCAGCAGTGAAGCACGGGGGAGCATTCAGTACTTC
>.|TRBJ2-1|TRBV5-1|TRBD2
CASSLAGTSFGNEQFF
TGCGCCAGCAGCTTGGCCGGGACTAGCTTTGGCAATGAGCAGTTCTTC
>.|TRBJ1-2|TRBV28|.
CASSLLTVSNYGYTF
TGTGCCAGCAGTTTATTGACAGTTTCTAACTATGGCTACACCTTC
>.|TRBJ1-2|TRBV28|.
CASRVPTHYGYTF
TGTGCCAGCAGAGTTCCCACACACTATGGCTACACCTTC
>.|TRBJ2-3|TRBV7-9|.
CASSFGGTDTQYF
TGTGCCAGCAGCTTCGGGGGAACAGATACGCAGTATTTT
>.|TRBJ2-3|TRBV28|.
CASSLHDGRGGDTQYF
TGTGCCAGCAGTTTACATGACGGGAGAGGAGGAGATACGCAGTATTTT
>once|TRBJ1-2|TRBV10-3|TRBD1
CAISGRGQGSYFGYTF
TGTGCCATCAGTGGGAGGGGACAGGGTAGTTATTTTGGCTACACCTTC
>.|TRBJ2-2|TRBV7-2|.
CASSALVGELFF
TGTGCCAGCAGCGCCCTGGTTGGGGAGCTGTTTTTT
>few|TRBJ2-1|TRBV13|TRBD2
CASSSSGRGLNEQFF
TGTGCCAGCAGCTCTAGCGGGAGGGGGCTCAATGAGCAGTTCTTC
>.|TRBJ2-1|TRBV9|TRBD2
CASSVGVAGAEFF
TGTGCCAGCAGCGTAGGTGTAGCGGGAGCAGAGTTCTTC
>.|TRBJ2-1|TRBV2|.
CASRGLTAYPLDEQFF
TGTGCCAGCAGGGGGTTGACAGCCTACCCTCTCGATGAGCAGTTCTTC
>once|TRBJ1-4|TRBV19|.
CASSISRFNEKLFF
TGTGCCAGTAGTATCTCAAGATTTAATGAAAAACTGTTTTTT